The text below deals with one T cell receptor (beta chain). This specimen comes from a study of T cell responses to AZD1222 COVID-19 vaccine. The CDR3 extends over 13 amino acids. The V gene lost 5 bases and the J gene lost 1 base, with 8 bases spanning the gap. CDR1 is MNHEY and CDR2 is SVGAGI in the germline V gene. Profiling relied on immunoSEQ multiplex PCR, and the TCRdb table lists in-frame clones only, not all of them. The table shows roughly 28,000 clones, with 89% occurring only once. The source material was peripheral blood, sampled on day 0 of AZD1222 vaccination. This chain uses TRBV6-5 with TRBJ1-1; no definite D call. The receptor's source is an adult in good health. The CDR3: CASSRFGNTEAFF. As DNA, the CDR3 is TGTGCCAGCAGTCGCTTCGGGAACACTGAAGCTTTCTTT.